This entry concerns a single T cell receptor (beta chain). Its antigen is not known. TCRdb's copy holds only in-frame clones and misses some; the assay was immunoSEQ multiplex PCR. The sample contains roughly 120,000 clones, approximately 94% of which appear only once. This specimen comes from a study of graft-versus-host responses after intestinal transplantation. Study-level findings and limits: Early declines in HvG clones that occurred post-transplant were associated with peak circulating GvH clone levels. Investigators detected GvH clones in recipient marrow, with some emerging earlier in ileum or blood.

The CDR3 covers 15 residues. The V end was cut by 2 bases, the J end by 3 bases, with 11 bases between. CDR1 MGHDK and CDR2 SYGVNS come from the germline V gene. Sequences were derived from unstimulated CD4+ T cells sorted from spleen or lymph node cells, sampled before transplant. This clonotype originated in a human donor who was the organ donor for an intestinal transplant. The genes are TRBV25-1 and TRBJ2-1, with a tentative D call TRBD2 (5 bases). This chain's CDR3 is CASSELDWNYNEQFF. CDR3 in DNA: TGTGCCAGCAGTGAACTGGACTGGAACTACAATGAGCAGTTCTTC.